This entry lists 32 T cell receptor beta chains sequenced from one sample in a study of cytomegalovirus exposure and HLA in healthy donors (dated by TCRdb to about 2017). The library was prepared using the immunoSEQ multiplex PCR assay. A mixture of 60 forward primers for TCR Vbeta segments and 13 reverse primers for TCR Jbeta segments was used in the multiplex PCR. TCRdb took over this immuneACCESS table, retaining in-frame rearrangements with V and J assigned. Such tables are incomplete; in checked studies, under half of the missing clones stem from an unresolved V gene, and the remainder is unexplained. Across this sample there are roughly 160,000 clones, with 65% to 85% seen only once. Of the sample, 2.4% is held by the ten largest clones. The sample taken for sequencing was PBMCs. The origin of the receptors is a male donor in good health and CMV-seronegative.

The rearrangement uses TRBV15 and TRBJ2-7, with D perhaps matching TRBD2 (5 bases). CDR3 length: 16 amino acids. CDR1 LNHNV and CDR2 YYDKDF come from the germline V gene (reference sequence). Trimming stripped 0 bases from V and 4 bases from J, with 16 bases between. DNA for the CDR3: TGTGCCACCAGCAGAGATACTTTCGGACTTGGTTACGAGCAGTACTTC. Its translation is CATSRDTFGLGYEQYF.

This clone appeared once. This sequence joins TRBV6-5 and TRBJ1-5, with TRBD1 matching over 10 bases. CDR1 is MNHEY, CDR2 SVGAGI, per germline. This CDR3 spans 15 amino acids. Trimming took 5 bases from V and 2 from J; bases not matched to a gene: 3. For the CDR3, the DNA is TGTGCCAGCAGTGCGACAGGGGGCGGCAATCAGCCCCAGCATTTT. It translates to CASSATGGGNQPQHF.

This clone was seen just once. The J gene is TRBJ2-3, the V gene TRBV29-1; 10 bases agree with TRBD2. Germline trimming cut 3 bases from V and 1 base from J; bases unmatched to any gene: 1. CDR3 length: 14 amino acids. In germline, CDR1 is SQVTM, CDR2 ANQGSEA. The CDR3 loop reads CSVDLAGGTDTQYF. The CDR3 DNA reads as TGCAGCGTTGACCTAGCGGGGGGCACAGATACGCAGTATTTT.

The CDR3 loop is CASSVVAGGNGNTIYF. CDR3 bases: TGTGCCAGCAGCGTAGTGGCAGGGGGCAATGGAAACACCATATATTTT. V usage is TRBV9 and J usage is TRBJ1-3; 8 nucleotides align to TRBD1. Germline values: CDR1 SGDLS, CDR2 YYNGEE. CDR3 length: 16 amino acids. The ends lost 0 bases at V and 3 bases at J; junction bases unmatched: 5.

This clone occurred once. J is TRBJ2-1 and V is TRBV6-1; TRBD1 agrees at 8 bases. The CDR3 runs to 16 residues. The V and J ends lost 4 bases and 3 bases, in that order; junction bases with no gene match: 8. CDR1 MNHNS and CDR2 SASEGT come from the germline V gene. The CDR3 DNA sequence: TGTGCCAGCAGTGGACTTGGGACAGGAAACTACAATGAGCAGTTCTTC. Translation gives CASSGLGTGNYNEQFF.

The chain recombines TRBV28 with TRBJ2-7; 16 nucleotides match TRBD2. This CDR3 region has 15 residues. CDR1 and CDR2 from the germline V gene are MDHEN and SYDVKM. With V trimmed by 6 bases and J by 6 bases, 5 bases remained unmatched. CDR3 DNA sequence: TGTGCCAGCAGCCCCGGGACTAGCGGGAGGGTCGAGCAGTACTTC. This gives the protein CASSPGTSGRVEQYF.

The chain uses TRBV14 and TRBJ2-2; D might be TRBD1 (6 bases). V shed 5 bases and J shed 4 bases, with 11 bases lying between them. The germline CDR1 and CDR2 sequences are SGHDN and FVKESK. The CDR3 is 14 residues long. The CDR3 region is CASSTRTATGELFF. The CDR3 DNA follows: TGTGCCAGCAGCACCCGGACAGCCACCGGGGAGCTGTTTTTT.

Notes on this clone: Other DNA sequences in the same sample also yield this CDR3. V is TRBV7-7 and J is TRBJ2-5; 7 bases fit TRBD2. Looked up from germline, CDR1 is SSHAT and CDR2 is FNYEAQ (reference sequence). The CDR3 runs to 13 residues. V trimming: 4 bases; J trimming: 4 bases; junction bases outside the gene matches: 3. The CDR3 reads CASSSASGETQYF. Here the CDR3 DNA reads TGTGCCAGCAGCTCTGCTAGCGGAGAGACCCAGTACTTC.

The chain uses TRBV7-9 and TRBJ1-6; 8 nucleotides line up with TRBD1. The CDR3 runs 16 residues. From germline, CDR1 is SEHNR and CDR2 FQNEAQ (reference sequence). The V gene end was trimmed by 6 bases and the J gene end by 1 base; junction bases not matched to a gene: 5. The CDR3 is CASSVGTGSYNSPLHF. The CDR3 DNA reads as TGTGCCAGCAGTGTGGGGACAGGATCCTATAATTCACCCCTCCACTTT.

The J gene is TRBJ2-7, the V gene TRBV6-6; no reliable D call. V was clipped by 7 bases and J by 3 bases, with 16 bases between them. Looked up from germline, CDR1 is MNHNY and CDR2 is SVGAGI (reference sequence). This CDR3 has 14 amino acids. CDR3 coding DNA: TGTGCCAGCAATTCGGGTGGCCCAGACTACGAGCAGTACTTC. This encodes CASNSGGPDYEQYF.

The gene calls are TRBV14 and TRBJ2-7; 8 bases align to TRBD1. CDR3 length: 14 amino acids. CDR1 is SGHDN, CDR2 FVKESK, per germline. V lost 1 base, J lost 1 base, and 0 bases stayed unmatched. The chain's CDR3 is CASSQGQGSYEQYF. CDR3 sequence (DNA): TGTGCCAGCAGCCAAGGACAGGGGTCCTACGAGCAGTACTTC.

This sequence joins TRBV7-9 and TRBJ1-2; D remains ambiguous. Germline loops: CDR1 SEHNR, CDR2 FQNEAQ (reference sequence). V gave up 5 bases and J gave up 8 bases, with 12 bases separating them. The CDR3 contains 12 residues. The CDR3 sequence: CASSDTPRGYTF. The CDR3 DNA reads TGTGCCAGCAGCGATACTCCTCGGGGCTACACCTTC.

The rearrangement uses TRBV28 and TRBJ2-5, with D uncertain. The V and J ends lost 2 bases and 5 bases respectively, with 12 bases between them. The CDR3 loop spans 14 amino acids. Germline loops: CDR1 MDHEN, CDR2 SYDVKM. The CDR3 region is CASSLRVPWETQYF. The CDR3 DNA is TGTGCCAGCAGTTTACGCGTACCGTGGGAGACCCAGTACTTC.

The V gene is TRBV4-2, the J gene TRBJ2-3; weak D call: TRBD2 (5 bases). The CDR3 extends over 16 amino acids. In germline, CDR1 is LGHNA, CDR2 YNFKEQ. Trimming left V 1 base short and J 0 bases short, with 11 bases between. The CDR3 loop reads CASSQVPRGSTDTQYF. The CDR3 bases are TGTGCCAGCAGCCAAGTCCCCCGGGGTAGCACAGATACGCAGTATTTT.

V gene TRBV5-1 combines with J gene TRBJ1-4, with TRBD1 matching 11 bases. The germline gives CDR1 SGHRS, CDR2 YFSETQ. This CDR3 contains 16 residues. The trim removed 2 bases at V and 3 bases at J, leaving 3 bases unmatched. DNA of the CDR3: TGCGCCAGCAGCTTCGGACAGGGGGCTGCTAATGAAAAACTGTTTTTT. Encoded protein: CASSFGQGAANEKLFF.

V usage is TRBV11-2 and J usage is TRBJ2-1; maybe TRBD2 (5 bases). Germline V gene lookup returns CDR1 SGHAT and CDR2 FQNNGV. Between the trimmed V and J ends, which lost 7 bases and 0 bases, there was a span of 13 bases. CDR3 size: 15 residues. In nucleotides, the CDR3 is TGTGCCAGCAACCAGGAGGCAGCCTCCTACAATGAGCAGTTCTTC. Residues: CASNQEAASYNEQFF.

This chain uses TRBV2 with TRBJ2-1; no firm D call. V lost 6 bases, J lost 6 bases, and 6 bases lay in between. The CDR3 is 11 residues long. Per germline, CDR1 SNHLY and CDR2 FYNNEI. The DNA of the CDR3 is TGTGCCAGCAGCCTCCCCAATGAGCAGTTCTTC. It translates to CASSLPNEQFF. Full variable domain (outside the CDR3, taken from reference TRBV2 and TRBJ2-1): EPEVTQTPSHQVTQMGQEVILRCVPISNHLYFYWYRQILGQKVEFLVSFYNNEISEKSEIFDDQFSVERPDGSNFTLKIRSTKLEDSAMYFCASSLPNEQFFGPGTRLTVL.

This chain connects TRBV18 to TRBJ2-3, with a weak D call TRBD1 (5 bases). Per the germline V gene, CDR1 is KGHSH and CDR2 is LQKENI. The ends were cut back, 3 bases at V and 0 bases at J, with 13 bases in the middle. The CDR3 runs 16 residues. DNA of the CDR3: TGTGCCAGCTCACCTCTAGGGGCCCCTAGCACAGATACGCAGTATTTT. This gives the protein CASSPLGAPSTDTQYF. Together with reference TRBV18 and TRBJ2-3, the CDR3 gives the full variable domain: NAGVMQNPRHLVRRRGQEARLRCSPMKGHSHVYWYRQLPEEGLKFMVYLQKENIIDESGMPKERFSAEFPKEGPSILRIQQVVRGDSAAYFCASSPLGAPSTDTQYFGPGTRLTVL.

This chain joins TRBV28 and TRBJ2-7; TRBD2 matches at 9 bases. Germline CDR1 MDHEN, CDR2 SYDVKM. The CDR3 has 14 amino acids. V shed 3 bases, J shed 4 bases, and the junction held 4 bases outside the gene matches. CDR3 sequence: CASSFAGGWYEQYF. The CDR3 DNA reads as TGTGCCAGCAGTTTCGCGGGAGGGTGGTACGAGCAGTACTTC.

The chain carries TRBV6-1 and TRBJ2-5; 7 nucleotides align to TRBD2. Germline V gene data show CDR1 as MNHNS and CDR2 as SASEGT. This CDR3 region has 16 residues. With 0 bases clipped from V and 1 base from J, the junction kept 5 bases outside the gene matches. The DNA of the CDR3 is TGTGCCAGCAGTGAAGCGGCTAGCGGAGGCCAAGAGACCCAGTACTTC. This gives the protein CASSEAASGGQETQYF.

CDR3 DNA sequence: TGTGCCAGCAGTGCTTCAGGGTTCTCGAACGAGCAGTACTTC. Protein product: CASSASGFSNEQYF. The gene calls are TRBV6-1 and TRBJ2-7, with a possible D match to TRBD1 (5 bases). V lost 4 bases, J lost 5 bases, and 15 bases lay in between. CDR3 length: 14 residues. The V gene's germline CDR1 is MNHNS and CDR2 SASEGT.

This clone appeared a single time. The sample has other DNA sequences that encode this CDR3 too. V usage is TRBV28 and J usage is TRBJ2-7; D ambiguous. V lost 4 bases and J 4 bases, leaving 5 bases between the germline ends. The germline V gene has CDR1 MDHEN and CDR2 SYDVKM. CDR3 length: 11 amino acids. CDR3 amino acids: CASSSRYEQYF. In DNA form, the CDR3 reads TGTGCCAGCAGTTCCAGATACGAGCAGTACTTC. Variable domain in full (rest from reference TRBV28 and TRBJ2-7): DVKVTQSSRYLVKRTGEKVFLECVQDMDHENMFWYRQDPGLGLRLIYFSYDVKMKEKGDIPEGYSVSREKKERFSLILESASTNQTSMYLCASSSRYEQYFGPGTRLTVT.

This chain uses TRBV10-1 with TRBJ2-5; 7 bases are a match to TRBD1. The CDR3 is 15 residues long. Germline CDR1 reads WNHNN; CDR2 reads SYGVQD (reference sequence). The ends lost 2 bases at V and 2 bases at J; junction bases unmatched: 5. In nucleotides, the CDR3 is TGCGCCAGCAGTGAGAGGGACAGAGGACAAGAGACCCAGTACTTC. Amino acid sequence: CASSERDRGQETQYF.

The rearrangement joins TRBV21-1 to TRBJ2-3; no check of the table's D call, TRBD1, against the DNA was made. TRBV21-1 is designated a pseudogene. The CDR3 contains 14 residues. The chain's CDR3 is CASKSRGHTDTQYF. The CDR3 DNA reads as TGTGCCAGCAAAAGCAGGGGGCACACAGATACGCAGTATTTT.

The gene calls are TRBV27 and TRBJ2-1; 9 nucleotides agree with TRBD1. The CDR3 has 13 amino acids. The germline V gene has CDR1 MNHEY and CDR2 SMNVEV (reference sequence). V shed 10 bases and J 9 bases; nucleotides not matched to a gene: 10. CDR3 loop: CATKTQGAREQFF. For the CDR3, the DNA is TGTGCCACCAAGACACAGGGGGCTCGTGAGCAGTTCTTC.

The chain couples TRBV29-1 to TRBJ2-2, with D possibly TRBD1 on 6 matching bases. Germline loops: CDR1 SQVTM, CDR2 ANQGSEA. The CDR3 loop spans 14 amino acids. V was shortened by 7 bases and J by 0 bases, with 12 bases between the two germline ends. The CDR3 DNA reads TGCAGCGCCCTTAGGACAGCGAACACCGGGGAGCTGTTTTTT. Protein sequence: CSALRTANTGELFF.

The chain's CDR3 is CAISGVRGLGGANVLTF. CDR3 sequence (DNA): TGTGCCATCAGTGGGGTCAGGGGGCTTGGTGGGGCCAACGTCCTGACTTTC. This chain uses TRBV10-3 with TRBJ2-6, with TRBD1 matching over 8 bases. The germline V gene has CDR1 ENHRY and CDR2 SYGVKD. V lost 4 bases to trimming and J lost 3 bases; unmatched junction nucleotides: 8. The CDR3 runs 17 residues.

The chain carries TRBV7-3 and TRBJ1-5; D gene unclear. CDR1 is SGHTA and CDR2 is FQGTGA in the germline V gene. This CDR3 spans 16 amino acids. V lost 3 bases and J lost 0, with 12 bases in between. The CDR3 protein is CASSFSQVDSNQPQHF. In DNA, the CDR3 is TGTGCCAGCAGCTTTTCGCAGGTAGATAGCAATCAGCCCCAGCATTTT.

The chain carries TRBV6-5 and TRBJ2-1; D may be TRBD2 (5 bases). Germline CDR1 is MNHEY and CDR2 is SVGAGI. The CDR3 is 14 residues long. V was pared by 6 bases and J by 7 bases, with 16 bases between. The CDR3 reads CASSTGSSGNEQFF. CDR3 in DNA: TGTGCCAGCAGCACCGGGTCCTCGGGGAATGAGCAGTTCTTC.

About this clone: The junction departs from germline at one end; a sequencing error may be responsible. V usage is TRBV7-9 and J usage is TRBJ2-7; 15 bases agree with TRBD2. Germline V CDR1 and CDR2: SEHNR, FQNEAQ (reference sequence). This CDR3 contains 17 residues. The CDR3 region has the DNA TGTTCCAGCAGCTTCGGACTAGCGGGAGGGAGGTCCTACGAGCAGTACTTC. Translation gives CSSSFGLAGGRSYEQYF.

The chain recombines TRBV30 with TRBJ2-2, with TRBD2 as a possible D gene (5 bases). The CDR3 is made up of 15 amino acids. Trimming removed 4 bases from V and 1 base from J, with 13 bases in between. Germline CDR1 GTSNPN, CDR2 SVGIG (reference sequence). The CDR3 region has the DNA TGTGCCTGGAAATACAGCGGCGGGAACACCGGGGAGCTGTTTTTT. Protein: CAWKYSGGNTGELFF.

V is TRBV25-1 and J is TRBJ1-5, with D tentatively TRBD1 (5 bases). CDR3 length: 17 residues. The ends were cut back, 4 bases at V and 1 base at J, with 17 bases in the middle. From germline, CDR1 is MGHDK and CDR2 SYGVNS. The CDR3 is CASSGPGGSESNQPQHF. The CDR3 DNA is TGTGCCAGCAGTGGCCCCGGGGGGAGCGAAAGCAATCAGCCCCAGCATTTT.